This T cell receptor beta chain stems from a study of regulatory T cells in long-lasting Graves disease. The time point is: newly diagnosed GD, antithyroid drugs for less than 3 months. With RNA extracted from PBMCs as input, the TCR library was made. Assembly of TCR beta libraries relied on iRepertoire HTBI primers together with Arm-PCR of CDR3 regions. MiXCR was run by TCRdb on the multiplex PCR reads, yielding one entry per CDR3 protein. The data hold approximately 490,000 distinct CDR3 sequences, with around 15% observed a single time. Germline V gene data show CDR1 as LNHDA and CDR2 as SQIVND (reference sequence). CDR3 length: 12 residues. J was trimmed by 6 bases and V by 3 bases; bases with no gene match: 1. This sample also appeared in a second study, on T cells in Graves' hyperthyroidism and ophthalmopathy. As that study records: The hyperthyroidism was newly diagnosed and had lasted under 2 months; the patients were aged 18 to 65. Among clonotypes expanded in thyroid above 0.001, most were also found in blood.

Sequencing used peripheral blood mononuclear cells (PBMCs), obtained at new diagnosis, from a patient treated with antithyroid drugs. This TCR was sampled from a man aged 35-49 years with Graves disease. The rearrangement uses TRBV19 and TRBJ2-5; TRBD2 matches at 7 bases. The CDR3 DNA sequence: TGTGCCAGTAGTATCGGGAGGCAGACCCAGTACTTC. It specifies CASSIGRQTQYF.